Presented here are 17 T cell receptor beta chains from one specimen sequenced in a study of T cell responses to AZD1222 COVID-19 vaccine. Only in-frame clones appear in the TCRdb table, and some are missing; sequencing was by immunoSEQ multiplex PCR. Of about 56,000 clones in the sample, around nine tenths were seen once. This specimen was peripheral blood, taken 28 days after the second AZD1222 dose. The receptors were gathered from an adult who received the AZD1222 COVID-19 vaccine.

The chain carries TRBV5-4 and TRBJ1-2; TRBD1 might be the D (6 bases). V shed 1 base and J shed 5 bases, with 9 bases lying between them. Looked up from germline, CDR1 is SGHNT and CDR2 is YYREEE (reference sequence). The CDR3 has 13 amino acids. DNA for the CDR3: TGTGCCAGCAGCTTGACAGGGCGATATGGCTACACCTTC. This codes for CASSLTGRYGYTF.

This sequence joins TRBV5-1 and TRBJ2-6; 9 nucleotides align to TRBD1. The CDR3 has 17 amino acids. Losses at the gene ends were 4 bases for V and 2 bases for J; bases not matched to a gene: 7. CDR1 is SGHRS and CDR2 is YFSETQ in the germline V gene. The CDR3 sequence is CASSPGQGVPGANVLTF. CDR3 nucleotides: TGCGCCAGCAGCCCGGGACAGGGAGTGCCTGGGGCCAACGTCCTGACTTTC.

The chain employs TRBV28 and TRBJ1-2; a possible D gene is TRBD1 (6 bases). This CDR3 has 13 residues. V was shortened by 5 bases and J by 4 bases, with 11 bases between the two germline ends. The V gene's germline CDR1 is MDHEN and CDR2 SYDVKM. The CDR3 region has the DNA TGTGCCAGCAGTCCAGGGGTGGGCTATGGCTACACCTTC. It specifies CASSPGVGYGYTF.

The gene calls are TRBV5-5 and TRBJ1-5, with D possibly TRBD1 on 6 matching bases. The CDR3 runs 14 residues. Trimming shortened V by 0 bases and J by 8 bases, and 12 bases separated the two germline ends. Germline lookup yields CDR1 SGHKS and CDR2 YYEKEE (reference sequence). This CDR3 reads CASSLAGEVKPQHF. CDR3 DNA: TGTGCCAGCAGCTTGGCAGGGGAGGTGAAGCCCCAGCATTTT.

The chain carries TRBV12-3 or TRBV12-4 and TRBJ1-2; D not certain. The V end lost 6 bases, the J end lost 8 bases, and 16 bases lay between the germline ends. This CDR3 has 13 residues. CDR3 in amino acids: CASRSGTQEGYTF. Here the CDR3 DNA reads TGTGCCAGCAGGTCGGGCACCCAGGAGGGCTACACCTTC.

V gene TRBV30 combines with J gene TRBJ2-1, with 16 bases aligning to TRBD2. CDR1 GTSNPN and CDR2 SVGIG come from the germline V gene (reference sequence). V trimming: 4 bases; J trimming: 10 bases; junction bases outside the gene matches: 7. This CDR3 has 15 amino acids. The CDR3 sequence is CAWTMGLAGGREQFF. DNA of the CDR3: TGTGCCTGGACTATGGGACTAGCGGGGGGGCGGGAGCAGTTCTTC.

This clone has just one count. The chain carries TRBV4-1 and TRBJ2-7; 11 bases match TRBD2. The germline CDR1 and CDR2 sequences are MGHRA and YSYEKL. The CDR3 spans 16 residues. The V segment lost 4 bases and the J segment 4 bases; nucleotides outside the gene matches: 9. The CDR3 nucleotides are TGCGCCAGCAGCCGAGCGACTAGCGGGATCACTTACGAGCAGTACTTC. This codes for CASSRATSGITYEQYF.

This chain connects TRBV5-4 to TRBJ1-2; the D is unclear. The V gene lost 2 bases and the J gene lost 2 bases, with 7 bases spanning the gap. Germline loops: CDR1 SGHNT, CDR2 YYREEE (reference sequence). The CDR3 totals 13 residues. Here the CDR3 reads CASSFLLNYGYTF. DNA for the CDR3: TGTGCCAGCAGCTTCTTGTTAAACTATGGCTACACCTTC.

The chain has TRBV19 and TRBJ1-5, with D unclear. Trimming removed 5 bases from V and 0 bases from J, with 8 bases in between. Per germline, CDR1 LNHDA and CDR2 SQIVND (reference sequence). This CDR3 contains 14 residues. The CDR3 sequence is CASSGTYSNQPQHF. Written as DNA, the CDR3 is TGTGCCAGTAGTGGCACCTATAGCAATCAGCCCCAGCATTTT.

V and J are TRBV5-6 and TRBJ1-2; 8 bases line up with TRBD1. CDR3 size: 15 residues. From germline, CDR1 is SGHDT and CDR2 YYEEEE. V was clipped by 0 bases and J by 3 bases; unmatched bases: 4. DNA of the CDR3: TGTGCCAGCAGCTTGGAAGGACAGGGCTACTATGGCTACACCTTC. It translates to CASSLEGQGYYGYTF.

V and J are TRBV3-1 (or the pseudogene TRBV3-2) and TRBJ1-6; TRBD1 matches 10 bases. The V gene end was trimmed by 0 bases and the J gene end by 10 bases; junction bases not matched to a gene: 6. There are 16 residues in the CDR3. Per the germline V gene, CDR1 is LGHDT and CDR2 is YNNKEL (reference sequence). CDR3 residues: CASSQEWGTGESPLHF. In nucleotides, the CDR3 is TGTGCCAGCAGCCAAGAATGGGGGACAGGGGAGTCACCCCTCCACTTT.

The V and J genes are TRBV6-6 and TRBJ2-7, with 8 positions matching TRBD1. The germline gives CDR1 MNHNY, CDR2 SVGAGI (reference sequence). The CDR3 consists of 12 residues. The junction had 5 bases not matched to a gene; V was cut back by 11 bases and J by 2 bases. In DNA, the CDR3 is TGTGCCTCCGGACAGGGTACCTACGAGCAGTACTTC. Amino acids: CASGQGTYEQYF.

The chain carries TRBV5-1 and TRBJ2-3; the D gene is possibly TRBD1 (6 bases). CDR1 is SGHRS and CDR2 is YFSETQ in the germline V gene. The CDR3 is made up of 15 amino acids. Deletions cut 3 bases from V and 3 bases from J, with 14 bases between. CDR3: CASSWGTRSTDTQYF. The CDR3, as DNA: TGCGCCAGCAGCTGGGGGACACGGTCGACAGATACGCAGTATTTT.

The J gene is TRBJ2-7, the V gene TRBV4-1, with 9 bases fitting TRBD1. With V trimmed by 4 bases and J by 2 bases, 6 bases remained unmatched. CDR1 and CDR2 from the germline V gene are MGHRA and YSYEKL. The CDR3 is 15 residues long. CDR3 sequence: CASSLSGTGTYEQYF. DNA for the CDR3: TGCGCCAGCAGCCTCTCCGGGACAGGGACCTACGAGCAGTACTTC.

The chain links TRBV18 to TRBJ1-5; 7 positions agree with TRBD1. CDR1 and CDR2 (germline): KGHSH, LQKENI. This CDR3 is built from 17 residues. The ends lost 4 bases at V and 4 bases at J; junction bases unmatched: 13. CDR3 DNA sequence: TGTGCCAGCTCACAGAGAAGTACAGGGGCGGGGAATCAGCCCCAGCATTTT. This encodes CASSQRSTGAGNQPQHF.

The chain employs TRBV5-1 and TRBJ1-2; 8 nucleotides match TRBD1. This CDR3 is 14 amino acids long. CDR1 and CDR2 from the germline V gene are SGHRS and YFSETQ. Trimming took 6 bases from V and 4 from J; bases not matched to a gene: 8. This CDR3 is CASKSGGGGYGYTF. The CDR3 nucleotides are TGCGCCAGCAAGTCAGGGGGCGGAGGCTATGGCTACACCTTC.

This clone is deemed medium-sized. The chain combines TRBV6-5 with TRBJ1-2, with TRBD1 identical over 10 bases. Germline V gene lookup returns CDR1 MNHEY and CDR2 SVGAGI. This CDR3 is built from 15 residues. The V and J ends lost 2 bases and 6 bases, in that order; junction bases with no gene match: 6. CDR3 amino acids: CASSYPGQGVDGYTF. CDR3 sequence (DNA): TGTGCCAGCAGTTACCCCGGACAGGGGGTGGATGGCTACACCTTC.